These 25 T cell receptor beta chains originate from one sample sequenced in a study of cytomegalovirus exposure and HLA in healthy donors. PCR primers comprised 60 Vbeta and 13 Jbeta primers. Here immunoSEQ multiplex PCR was the method, and the copy in TCRdb shows in-frame clones only, minus some. Found here are about 160,000 clones, about three quarters of them singletons; the top ten hold roughly 2%. The sequencing input was PBMCs. These receptor sequences come from a female donor in good health and CMV-seronegative.

This sequence joins TRBV11-3 and TRBJ2-2, with 7 bases fitting TRBD1. The germline CDR1 and CDR2 sequences are SGHNT and YENEEA. The CDR3 totals 16 residues. Germline trimming cut 1 base from V and 3 bases from J; bases unmatched to any gene: 5. DNA for the CDR3: TGTGCCAGCAGCTTAGGTCAGGGGGTGTACACCGGGGAGCTGTTTTTT. Its protein product is CASSLGQGVYTGELFF.

The chain recombines TRBV11-2 with TRBJ2-7; 7 bases line up with TRBD2. The J segment lost 7 bases and the V segment lost 1 base, leaving 7 bases of the junction unmatched. The germline gives CDR1 SGHAT, CDR2 FQNNGV. The CDR3 extends over 14 amino acids. CDR3 protein: CASSLVLGTNEQYF. CDR3 in DNA: TGTGCCAGCAGCTTAGTGCTGGGGACTAATGAGCAGTACTTC.

The V gene is TRBV6-1, the J gene TRBJ2-7; 8 bases agree with TRBD1. V lost 2 bases and J lost 0; bases outside the gene matches: 6. Germline CDR1 reads MNHNS; CDR2 reads SASEGT. This CDR3 has 16 residues. The CDR3 nucleotides read TGTGCCAGCAGTGAAAGATCCGGGACAGGCTCCTACGAGCAGTACTTC. Residues: CASSERSGTGSYEQYF.

CDR3 bases: TGTGCCAGCAGCTTAACTAGCGGGGGAGGAGGTACGCAGTATTTT. This gives the protein CASSLTSGGGGTQYF. This chain connects TRBV7-3 to TRBJ2-3, with 9 bases identical to TRBD2. V dropped 0 bases and J dropped 8; count of bases not matched to a gene: 6. Germline CDR1 is SGHTA and CDR2 is FQGTGA. This CDR3 is built from 15 residues.

Here the CDR3 reads CASSPPVAATNYGYTF. In nucleotides, the CDR3 is TGTGCCAGCTCACCACCGGTAGCGGCTACTAACTATGGCTACACCTTC. V is TRBV18 and J is TRBJ1-2; D remains unclear. Germline V gives CDR1 KGHSH, CDR2 LQKENI. Trimming took 0 bases from V and 0 from J, leaving 11 bases between them. The CDR3 spans 16 residues.

In its sample, this clone was seen a few times. The CDR3 nucleotides are TGTGCCAGCAGTGACCAAGGGGACACTGAAGCTTTCTTT. It codes for CASSDQGDTEAFF. The rearrangement links TRBV6-4 to TRBJ1-1; weak D call: TRBD1 (5 bases). Germline CDR1 is MRHNA and CDR2 is SNTAGT. With 2 bases removed from V and 3 bases from J, the gap between germline ends came to 7 bases. The CDR3 has 13 amino acids.

The J gene is TRBJ2-7, the V gene TRBV27; D gene uncertain. Germline V CDR1 and CDR2: MNHEY, SMNVEV (reference sequence). The CDR3 contains 12 residues. The V end was cut by 8 bases, the J end by 3 bases, with 11 bases between. CDR3 in amino acids: CASSSAGYEQYF. The DNA for the CDR3 is TGTGCCAGCTCTTCCGCCGGCTACGAGCAGTACTTC.

In its sample, this clone was seen a few times. This chain connects TRBV2 to TRBJ1-3; D not certain. The CDR3 consists of 14 residues. Germline values: CDR1 SNHLY, CDR2 FYNNEI. V lost 8 bases and J lost 4, with 15 bases in between. CDR3 coding DNA: TGTGCCAGCTTTTACGGATTGACAGGAAACACCATATATTTT. Translation gives CASFYGLTGNTIYF. The whole variable domain, remainder taken from reference TRBV2 and TRBJ1-3, is EPEVTQTPSHQVTQMGQEVILRCVPISNHLYFYWYRQILGQKVEFLVSFYNNEISEKSEIFDDQFSVERPDGSNFTLKIRSTKLEDSAMYFCASFYGLTGNTIYFGEGSWLTVV.

This clone was seen a handful of times. The chain uses TRBV5-1 and TRBJ2-2; 8 bases line up with TRBD1. Germline V lookup: CDR1 SGHRS, CDR2 YFSETQ. J gave up 6 bases and V 0 bases, and 7 bases lay outside the gene matches. The CDR3 extends over 16 amino acids. In DNA form, the CDR3 reads TGCGCCAGCAGCTTGGAGGGCAGGGGGCCCCCCGGGGAGCTGTTTTTT. Amino acids: CASSLEGRGPPGELFF. The whole variable domain, remainder taken from reference TRBV5-1 and TRBJ2-2, is KAGVTQTPRYLIKTRGQQVTLSCSPISGHRSVSWYQQTPGQGLQFLFEYFSETQRNKGNFPGRFSGRQFSNSRSEMNVSTLELGDSALYLCASSLEGRGPPGELFFGEGSRLTVL.

This clone was picked up one time. V usage is TRBV9 and J usage is TRBJ2-2, with a possible D match to TRBD1 (6 bases). Trimming took off 5 bases at V and 5 bases at J, with 19 bases between the two ends. The CDR3 sequence is 16 residues long. The V gene's germline CDR1 is SGDLS and CDR2 YYNGEE. The CDR3 DNA reads TGTGCCAGCAGTCTACAGGGAAGCCTCGGGACCGGGGAGCTGTTTTTT. It specifies CASSLQGSLGTGELFF. The whole variable domain, filled in from reference TRBV9 and TRBJ2-2, reads DSGVTQTPKHLITATGQRVTLRCSPRSGDLSVYWYQQSLDQGLQFLIQYYNGEERAKGNILERFSAQQFPDLHSELNLSSLELGDSALYFCASSLQGSLGTGELFFGEGSRLTVL.

The CDR3 DNA reads as TGTGCCACCAGCGGTACGGGGCAGGGGGACTATGGCTACACCTTC. Translation gives CATSGTGQGDYGYTF. The chain combines TRBV15 with TRBJ1-2, with TRBD1 identical over 7 bases. In germline, CDR1 is LNHNV, CDR2 YYDKDF (reference sequence). V shed 5 bases, J shed 3 bases, and the junction held 9 bases outside the gene matches. CDR3 length equals 15 residues.

This clone occurred a few times. This chain links TRBV6-5 with TRBJ1-1, with 8 nucleotides matching TRBD1. The CDR3 sequence is 13 residues long. Germline V gene sequence: CDR1 MNHEY, CDR2 SVGAGI. V was clipped by 7 bases and J by 4 bases; unmatched bases: 5. The CDR3 sequence is CASMPGGGTEAFF. For the CDR3, the DNA is TGTGCCAGCATGCCAGGGGGCGGCACTGAAGCTTTCTTT.

The rearrangement uses TRBV6-5 and TRBJ1-2, with a tentative D call TRBD1 (6 bases). The CDR3 runs 14 residues. Germline V gene data show CDR1 as MNHEY and CDR2 as SVGAGI. Trimming stripped 6 bases from V and 1 base from J, with 12 bases between. For the CDR3, the DNA is TGTGCCAGCAGCCTGAGAGGGGGTAACTATGGCTACACCTTC. Amino acid sequence: CASSLRGGNYGYTF.

This clone has just a few counts. The CDR3 DNA sequence: TGTGCCAGCAGTAGTCTACTAGCGACAGATACGCAGTATTTT. Protein product: CASSSLLATDTQYF. This chain links TRBV5-4 with TRBJ2-3; 7 bases fit TRBD2. The germline V gene has CDR1 SGHNT and CDR2 YYREEE (reference sequence). CDR3 size: 14 residues. V lost 5 bases and J lost 3; bases outside the gene matches: 6.

This chain uses TRBV5-1 with TRBJ1-4; D perhaps matches TRBD1 (5 bases). The germline CDR1 and CDR2 sequences are SGHRS and YFSETQ. V dropped 2 bases and J dropped 8 bases, with 13 bases sitting between them. CDR3 length: 14 amino acids. CDR3 protein: CASSLSDGGEKLFF. Written as DNA, the CDR3 is TGCGCCAGCAGCTTATCGGATGGGGGGGAAAAACTGTTTTTT.

The chain links TRBV4-1 to TRBJ2-3, with 14 bases aligning to TRBD2. From germline, CDR1 is MGHRA and CDR2 YSYEKL. The CDR3 has 18 residues. The ends lost 1 base at V and 5 bases at J; junction bases unmatched: 8. The CDR3 is CASSQGLAGGLGEDTQYF. CDR3 coding DNA: TGCGCCAGCAGCCAAGGACTAGCGGGGGGGTTGGGTGAAGATACGCAGTATTTT.

The chain carries TRBV10-3 and TRBJ2-1; 7 bases align to TRBD1. Looked up from germline, CDR1 is ENHRY and CDR2 is SYGVKD. The ends lost 3 bases at V and 3 bases at J; junction bases unmatched: 8. This CDR3 has 16 amino acids. The CDR3: CAISDPGRGNYNEQFF. The CDR3 DNA reads TGTGCCATCAGTGATCCCGGCAGGGGGAACTACAATGAGCAGTTCTTC.

In regard to this clone: The identical CDR3 is also encoded by other nucleotide sequences in the sample. The chain uses TRBV5-1 and TRBJ1-2, with 8 bases aligning to TRBD1. The junction had 4 bases not matched to a gene; V was cut back by 4 bases and J by 5 bases. Per germline, CDR1 SGHRS and CDR2 YFSETQ. The CDR3 has 13 amino acids. The CDR3, as DNA: TGCGCCAGCAGCCCAGGACAGGGTTATGGCTACACCTTC. Residues: CASSPGQGYGYTF.

The CDR3 reads CASSLDRGFGYTF. Written as DNA, the CDR3 is TGTGCCAGCAGTCTTGACAGGGGTTTTGGCTACACCTTC. The chain is built from TRBV6-5 and TRBJ1-2; TRBD1 agrees at 8 bases. The germline V gene encodes CDR1 MNHEY and CDR2 SVGAGI. V trimming: 5 bases; J trimming: 7 bases; junction bases outside the gene matches: 6. The CDR3 runs to 13 residues.

This clone occurred once. The rearrangement uses TRBV7-2 and TRBJ1-2, with 7 bases fitting TRBD1. Germline loops: CDR1 SGHTA, CDR2 FQGNSA. V dropped 2 bases and J dropped 8; count of bases not matched to a gene: 14. This CDR3 is built from 16 residues. The CDR3 DNA sequence: TGTGCCAGCAGCTTATTTTACAGACAGGGCGTCGGAGGCTACACCTTC. It encodes CASSLFYRQGVGGYTF.

This chain uses TRBV5-1 with TRBJ2-1; 15 nucleotides agree with TRBD2. This CDR3 region has 16 residues. Germline lookup yields CDR1 SGHRS and CDR2 YFSETQ. With 2 bases clipped from V and 4 bases from J, the junction kept 1 base outside the gene matches. The CDR3 DNA reads as TGCGCCAGCAGCTTCGGGACTAGCGGGAGGTACAATGAGCAGTTCTTC. It codes for CASSFGTSGRYNEQFF.

CDR3 coding DNA: TGTGCCAGCTCATCGACGACAGGGCGGACCGGGGAGCTGTTTTTT. Protein product: CASSSTTGRTGELFF. This sequence joins TRBV18 and TRBJ2-2, with 7 bases matching TRBD1. The trim removed 5 bases at V and 5 bases at J, leaving 8 bases unmatched. The CDR3 contains 15 residues. Per germline, CDR1 KGHSH and CDR2 LQKENI.

The chain recombines TRBV2 with TRBJ2-5; 8 nucleotides match TRBD1. Germline loops: CDR1 SNHLY, CDR2 FYNNEI. The CDR3 contains 14 residues. With V trimmed by 6 bases and J by 5 bases, 8 bases remained unmatched. Here the CDR3 reads CASSYGRGPETQYF. CDR3 DNA: TGTGCCAGCAGCTACGGCAGGGGGCCCGAGACCCAGTACTTC.

The table lists this clone with a few counts. V usage is TRBV11-2 and J usage is TRBJ1-1, with a possible D match to TRBD1 (5 bases). The germline V gene has CDR1 SGHAT and CDR2 FQNNGV. The CDR3 contains 14 residues. V was trimmed by 3 bases and J by 4 bases, leaving 12 bases between them. CDR3 DNA: TGTGCCAGCAGCTTCCGGGGGGAGATCACTGAAGCTTTCTTT. Protein: CASSFRGEITEAFF.

V and J are TRBV5-6 and TRBJ2-3, with 7 bases aligning to TRBD2. The V gene's germline CDR1 is SGHDT and CDR2 YYEEEE. The CDR3 contains 14 residues. V lost 3 bases to trimming and J lost 9 bases; unmatched junction nucleotides: 10. CDR3 in amino acids: CASSYRGRGPTQYF. In DNA form, the CDR3 reads TGTGCCAGCAGCTATCGAGGGAGGGGACCAACGCAGTATTTT.